Below are 2 T cell receptor beta chains sequenced from a single sample in a study of blood T cell repertoires in COVID-19. Here immunoSEQ multiplex PCR was the method, and the copy in TCRdb shows in-frame clones only, minus some. The profile shows some 320,000 clones, over 85% of them singletons. Sequenced input: PBMCs or T cells enriched from blood (not recorded which). These receptors originate from a woman in her forties or fifties who had been exposed to COVID-19.

The V call is TRBV4-2, the J call TRBJ2-3; D may be TRBD1 (8 bases). Trimming removed 4 bases at V and 4 bases at J, with 18 bases between. Germline CDR1 and CDR2: LGHNA and YNFKEQ. The CDR3 runs 16 residues. The CDR3 sequence: CASSPRGDRSPDTQYF. The CDR3 DNA is TGTGCCAGCAGCCCCCGGGGGGACAGGTCCCCAGATACGCAGTATTTT.

The CDR3 DNA reads as TGTGCCAGCAGCTTAGTTGTTAGTGACTATGGCTACACCTTC. Translated, it gives CASSLVVSDYGYTF. This chain links TRBV7-2 with TRBJ1-2; D not certain. This CDR3 region has 14 residues. Per the germline V gene, CDR1 is SGHTA and CDR2 is FQGNSA. V was shortened by 1 base and J by 3 bases, with 9 bases between the two germline ends.